This T cell receptor beta chain was documented in a study of neoadjuvant anti-PD-1 for oral cavity cancer (dated by TCRdb to about 2021). As for the study more broadly: Before curative-intent surgical resection, most patients were given three to four biweekly doses of nivolumab at 3 mg/kg. Under RECIST 1.1, patients with complete response, partial response or stable disease were classed as responders, and patients with progression were classed as non-responders. The parent correlative cohort had more than 10 patients and a response rate of 30% to 35%. Patients without progression received a fourth nivolumab dose around day 43 and underwent definitive surgical resection on days 50-56.

Results and caveats for the whole study, not just this receptor: Higher pretreatment blood Treg/Th17 ratios correlated with higher pretreatment blood TCRbeta clonality and lower post-treatment tumor TCRbeta clonality. After neoadjuvant nivolumab, significantly higher T cell clonality (Gini index) was found within PBMCs in non-responders than in responders. TCR analyses included only a few patients per response group, and the authors called for larger cohorts for validation.

The time point label corresponds to: before neoadjuvant nivolumab. Patients had been newly diagnosed with stage II-IVA oral cavity squamous cell carcinoma, and no prior systemic or radiation treatment had been given to the patients. The cohort was made up of patients with locally advanced, HPV-negative oral cavity squamous cell carcinoma. Peripheral blood mononuclear cells were analyzed directly and were not maintained or expanded in culture. The samples were drawn from a longitudinal correlative study tied to a single-arm phase II trial testing neoadjuvant nivolumab in oral cavity squamous cell carcinoma. Subject-matched pre- and post-treatment PBMCs and tumors from three responders and three non-responders were subjected to genomic DNA-based TCRbeta sequencing. Peripheral blood mononuclear cells were collected once before nivolumab treatment and again after treatment, at the time of surgery. The Maxwell RSC DNA from Cells kit was used to isolate genomic DNA from PBMCs.

PBMC libraries used mostly 450 to 500 ng of input genomic DNA for deep sequencing, with six replicates per sample. The immunoSEQ hsTCRbeta kit was used to prepare TCRbeta libraries, following the manufacturer's instructions. Sequencing of the completed libraries took place using an Illumina NovaSeq 6000 S4 flow cell after they had been pooled to 3 nM. Per the source publication's procedure: The immunoSEQ Analyzer handled quality control and preprocessing of the raw data. The analysis was limited to productive rearrangements, and each clonotype was defined by a unique CDR3 amino acid sequence. Using the R package tcR, the researchers computed the Gini-Simpson index as their estimate of repertoire clonality. Gini indices were compared with Student's t test, and associations with tumor size change were assessed by Pearson correlation. Held by TCRdb, this immuneACCESS table contains in-frame sequences only and omits some clones. Under half of the omission traces to an unresolved V gene where checked; the cause of the rest is unknown. Clone size and V and J calls were adopted from that table, with D and trimming inferred from the DNA. Across this sample there are around 31,000 clones, with just under 90% seen only once. 3.5% to 4.5% of the sample is in the top ten clones.

As regards this clone: This clone's antigen is unknown. Within one base of it there is no much larger clone, and no base qualities were kept.

The cysteine opens and the phenylalanine closes a CDR3 of 13 amino acids. CDR3 DNA is the only sequence kept; it has 39 bases, read in frame from the first base. The germline V gene (reference sequence) supplies CDR1 LNHNV and CDR2 YYDKDF. The germline ends are 7 bases apart after V is trimmed by 0 bases and J by 5 bases. The clonotype was recovered from a person aged 35-79 years with oral cavity squamous cell carcinoma. Sequencing used PBMCs, obtained before nivolumab (anti-PD-1) treatment. The rearrangement combines TRBV15 with TRBJ2-5; matching of 5 bases hints at TRBD2 as the D gene. CDR3 sequence: CATSRDQRETQYF. The DNA sequence is TGTGCCACCAGCAGAGACCAGCGGGAGACCCAGTACTTC.